This T cell receptor beta chain was recovered during a study of T cell repertoires in cytomegalovirus infection. Across the whole study: CMV infection together with matching HLA type was indicated by public TCR beta signatures.

TCRdb re-called the reads through MiXCR, storing one row per CDR3 protein. The table has 740,000 or so distinct CDR3 sequences, 35% to 45% seen once. This clonotype has only a few counts. Its antigen is as yet unknown. Findings and limits, study-wide: In two of eight donors, the top clonotype was HLA-C-restricted CMV-specific. Cumulated frequencies of public TCR beta families served to identify carriers of CMV plus the relevant HLA.

The CDR3 sequence is 20 residues long. V was pared by 2 bases and J by 0 bases, with 10 bases of the junction left unmatched. Germline V gene lookup returns CDR1 SGHAT and CDR2 FQNNGV. Sequencing used PBMCs. The clonotype originates from a human donor in good health (CMV status not recorded). Some clones in this sample may be carry-over from other donors' samples. The chain carries TRBV11-2 and TRBJ1-6; the match to TRBD1 covers 10 bases. The CDR3 DNA sequence: TGTGCCAGCAGCTTAACAACACCGGGACAGGGGAGCTCCTATAATTCACCCCTCCACTTT. This encodes CASSLTTPGQGSSYNSPLHF.